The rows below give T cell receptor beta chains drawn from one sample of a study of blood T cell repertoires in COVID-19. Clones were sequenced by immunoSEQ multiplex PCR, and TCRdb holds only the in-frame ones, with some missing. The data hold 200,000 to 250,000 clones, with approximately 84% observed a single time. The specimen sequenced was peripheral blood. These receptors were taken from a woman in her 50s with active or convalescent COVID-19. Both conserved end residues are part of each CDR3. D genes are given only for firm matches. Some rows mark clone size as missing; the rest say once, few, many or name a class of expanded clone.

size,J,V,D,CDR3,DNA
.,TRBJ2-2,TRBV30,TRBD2,CAWSRGEAGGSGELFF,TGTGCCTGGAGCAGAGGAGAAGCGGGAGGATCCGGGGAGCTGTTTTTT
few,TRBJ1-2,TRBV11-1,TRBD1,CASSSDRGPGQGYTF,TGTGCCAGCAGCTCGGACAGGGGGCCCGGCCAAGGCTACACCTTC
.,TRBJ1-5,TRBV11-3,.,CASSLCGGGQPQHF,TGTGCCAGCAGCTTATGCGGCGGGGGTCAGCCCCAGCATTTT
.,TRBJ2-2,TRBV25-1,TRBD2,CASSDERLASLFF,TGTGCCAGCAGTGACGAGAGACTAGCATCGCTGTTTTTT
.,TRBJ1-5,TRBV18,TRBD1,CASSPDRGGNQPQHF,TGTGCCAGCTCACCCGACAGGGGAGGAAATCAGCCCCAGCATTTT
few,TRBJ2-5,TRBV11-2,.,CASSLGAEGEGETQYF,TGTGCCAGCAGCTTAGGAGCGGAGGGCGAGGGAGAGACCCAGTACTTC
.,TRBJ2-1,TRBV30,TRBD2,CAWRTSGRPVF,TGTGCCTGGAGAACCAGCGGGAGACCAGTCTTC
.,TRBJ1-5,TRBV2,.,CASSATDDSNQPQHF,TGTGCCAGCAGCGCCACAGATGATAGCAATCAGCCCCAGCATTTT
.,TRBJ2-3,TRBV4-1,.,CASSTDTQYF,TGCGCCAGCTCTACAGATACGCAGTATTTT
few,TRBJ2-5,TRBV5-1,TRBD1,CASSGTGSRETQYF,TGCGCCAGCAGTGGGACAGGGTCTAGGGAGACCCAGTACTTC
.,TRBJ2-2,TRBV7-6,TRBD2,CASGIGGLGYTGELFF,TGTGCCAGCGGAATTGGGGGACTAGGTTACACCGGGGAGCTGTTTTTT
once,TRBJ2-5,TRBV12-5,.,CASGLGLGQYF,TGTGCTAGTGGTTTGGGACTAGGACAGTACTTC
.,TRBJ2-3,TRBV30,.,CAWSGISTDTQYF,TGTGCCTGGAGCGGGATTAGCACAGATACGCAGTATTTT
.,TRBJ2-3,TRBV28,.,CASSSAGILYADRQYF,TGTGCCAGCAGTTCGGCAGGGATCCTGTACGCAGATAGGCAGTATTTT
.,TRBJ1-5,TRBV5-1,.,CASSLIGAGQPQHF,TGCGCCAGCAGCTTGATAGGGGCTGGGCAGCCCCAGCATTTT
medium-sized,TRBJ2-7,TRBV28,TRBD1,CASSDPPGTATYYEQYF,TGTGCCAGCAGTGACCCCCCCGGGACAGCGACTTACTACGAGCAGTACTTC
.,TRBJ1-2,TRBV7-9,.,CASSRGQLNVYGYTF,TGTGCCAGCAGCCGCGGACAGCTGAACGTCTATGGCTACACCTTC
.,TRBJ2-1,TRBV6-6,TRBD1,CASSYSRGRGYNEQFF,TGTGCCAGCAGTTACTCCAGGGGGCGCGGGTACAATGAGCAGTTCTTC
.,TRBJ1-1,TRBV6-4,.,CASSREMNTEAFF,TGTGCCAGCAGTAGGGAGATGAACACTGAAGCTTTCTTT
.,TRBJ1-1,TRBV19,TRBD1,CASSMDPGGRTEAFF,TGTGCCAGTAGTATGGATCCAGGGGGGCGGACTGAAGCTTTCTTT
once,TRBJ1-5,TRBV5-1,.,CASSFAGGNQPQHF,TGCGCCAGCAGCTTTGCAGGGGGCAATCAGCCCCAGCATTTT
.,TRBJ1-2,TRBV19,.,CASSERQLYGYTF,TGTGCCAGTAGTGAAAGACAGCTCTATGGCTACACCTTC
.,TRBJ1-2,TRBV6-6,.,CASSYASSSYGYTF,TGTGCCAGCAGTTACGCCAGTTCATCCTATGGCTACACCTTC
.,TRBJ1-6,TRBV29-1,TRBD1,CSVSAGGSSPLHF,TGCAGCGTTTCTGCAGGGGGCAGTTCACCCCTCCACTTT
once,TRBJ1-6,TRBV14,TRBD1,CASSQFAGTGGRSPLHF,TGTGCCAGCAGCCAATTCGCCGGGACAGGGGGCCGTTCACCCCTCCACTTT
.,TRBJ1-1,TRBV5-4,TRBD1,CASSLVTGPMRAEAFF,TGTGCCAGCAGCTTGGTGACAGGGCCAATGAGAGCCGAAGCTTTCTTT
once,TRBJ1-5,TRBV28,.,CASQWGGRGNQPQHF,TGTGCCAGTCAGTGGGGGGGGCGTGGCAATCAGCCCCAGCATTTT
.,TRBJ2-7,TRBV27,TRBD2,CASSLRASGRPYEQYF,TGTGCCAGCAGTTTAAGGGCTAGCGGGAGGCCCTACGAGCAGTACTTC
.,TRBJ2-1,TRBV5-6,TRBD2,CASSSFGLAGAFNEQFF,TGTGCCAGCAGCTCGTTTGGACTAGCGGGAGCCTTCAATGAGCAGTTCTTC
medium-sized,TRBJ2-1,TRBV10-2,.,CASSLALNEQFF,TGCGCCAGTTCGCTAGCGCTCAATGAGCAGTTCTTC
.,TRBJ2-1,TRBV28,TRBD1,CASRSTGESYNEQFF,TGTGCCAGCAGATCCACAGGGGAGTCCTACAATGAGCAGTTCTTC
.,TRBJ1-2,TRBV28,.,CASSFGGASGYTF,TGTGCCAGCAGTTTTGGTGGGGCTAGTGGCTACACCTTC
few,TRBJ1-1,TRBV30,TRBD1,CAWSRRGGGNTEAFF,TGTGCCTGGAGTAGGAGAGGGGGCGGGAACACTGAAGCTTTCTTT
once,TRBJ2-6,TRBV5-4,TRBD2,CASSSGTSGISGANVLTF,TGTGCCAGCAGCTCCGGGACTAGCGGGATATCTGGGGCCAACGTCCTGACTTTC
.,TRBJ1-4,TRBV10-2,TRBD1,CASRTGGREKLFF,TGCGCCAGCAGAACAGGGGGCCGTGAAAAACTGTTTTTT
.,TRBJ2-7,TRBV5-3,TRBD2,CARSWARRENCSEQYF,TGTGCCAGAAGCTGGGCTCGGCGGGAGAATTGTTCCGAGCAGTACTTC
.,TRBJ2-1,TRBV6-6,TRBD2,CASRKTSGSYNEQFF,TGTGCCAGCAGAAAGACTAGCGGGAGCTACAATGAGCAGTTCTTC
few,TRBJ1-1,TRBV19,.,CASATVTNTEAFF,TGTGCCAGTGCGACAGTCACGAACACTGAAGCTTTCTTT
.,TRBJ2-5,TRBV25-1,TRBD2,CASSVAGGGETQYF,TGTGCCAGCAGTGTAGCGGGAGGAGGAGAGACCCAGTACTTC
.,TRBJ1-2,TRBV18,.,CASSPPAGDYGYTF,TGTGCCAGCTCACCACCGGCCGGGGATTATGGCTACACCTTC
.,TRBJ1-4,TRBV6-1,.,CASSEDPGTNEKLFF,TGTGCCAGCAGTGAAGATCCCGGGACTAATGAAAAACTGTTTTTT
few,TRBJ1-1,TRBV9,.,CASSVDINTEAFF,TGTGCCAGCAGCGTAGACATAAACACTGAAGCTTTCTTT
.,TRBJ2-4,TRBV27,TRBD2,CASSFLGTSRNIQYF,TGTGCCAGCAGTTTCCTAGGGACTAGCCGGAACATTCAGTACTTC
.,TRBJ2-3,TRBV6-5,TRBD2,CASSTKAGGPDTQYF,TGTGCCAGCAGTACAAAAGCGGGGGGGCCAGATACGCAGTATTTT
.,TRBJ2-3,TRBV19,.,CASAFQGGGTDTQYF,TGTGCCAGTGCATTCCAGGGCGGTGGCACAGATACGCAGTATTTT
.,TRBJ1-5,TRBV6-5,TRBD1,CASRGQGANQPQHF,TGTGCCAGCAGGGGACAGGGGGCGAATCAGCCCCAGCATTTT
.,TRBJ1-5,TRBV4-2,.,CASSLEPGNQPQHF,TGTGCCAGCAGCCTGGAGCCAGGCAATCAGCCCCAGCATTTT
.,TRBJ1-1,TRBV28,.,CASSLVQSFTLNTEAFF,TGTGCCAGCAGTTTAGTACAGTCCTTTACTTTGAACACTGAAGCTTTCTTT
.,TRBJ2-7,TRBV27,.,CASSSPLTDITYEQYF,TGTGCCAGCAGTTCCCCCTTGACGGACATTACCTACGAGCAGTACTTC
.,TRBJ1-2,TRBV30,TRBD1,CAWGSPGQGFYGYTF,TGTGCCTGGGGCTCCCCCGGACAGGGTTTCTATGGCTACACCTTC
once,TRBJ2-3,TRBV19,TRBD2,CASGRGSTDTQYF,TGTGCCAGTGGGCGGGGGAGCACAGATACGCAGTATTTT
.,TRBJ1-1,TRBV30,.,CAWSVQVEAFF,TGTGCCTGGAGTGTACAAGTTGAAGCTTTCTTT
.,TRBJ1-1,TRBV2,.,CASGPNSGGSTEAFF,TGTGCCAGCGGACCGAACAGCGGGGGGAGCACTGAAGCTTTCTTT
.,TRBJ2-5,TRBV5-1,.,CASSLWGGGETQYF,TGCGCCAGCAGCTTGTGGGGGGGCGGGGAGACCCAGTACTTC
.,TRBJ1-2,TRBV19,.,CASSRGMFYGYTF,TGTGCCAGTTCCCGAGGGATGTTCTATGGCTACACCTTC
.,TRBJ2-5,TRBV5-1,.,CASSLGAGQETQYF,TGCGCCAGCAGCTTGGGGGCGGGGCAAGAGACCCAGTACTTC
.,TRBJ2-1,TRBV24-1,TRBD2,CATSDPTREGGRSNEQFF,TGTGCCACCAGTGATCCCACGCGGGAGGGGGGGCGTAGCAATGAGCAGTTCTTC
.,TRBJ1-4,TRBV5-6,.,CASSFGGTNEKLFF,TGTGCCAGCAGCTTCGGAGGGACTAATGAAAAACTGTTTTTT